The present T cell receptor (beta chain) was sequenced within a study of blood T cell repertoires in COVID-19. At the level of the study: Sample material is recorded as cDNA or gDNA derived from T cells, B-cell-depleted T cells, or PBMCs.

As processed by the authors: Counts of nucleated cells, estimated from reference gene primer amplification, were obtained. Assay: immunoSEQ multiplex PCR; the TCRdb copy retains only in-frame clones and omits some. V and J calls plus clone size are reproduced from that table; the DNA served to infer D and trimming. The table shows over 200,000 clones, with approximately 87% occurring only once. The V end was cut by 2 bases, the J end by 4 bases, with 17 bases between. The V gene's germline CDR1 is MNHEY and CDR2 SVGAGI. The CDR3 has 16 amino acids. This clonotype was obtained from a man in his 60s who had recovered from COVID-19. The chain carries TRBV6-5 and TRBJ2-5; D may be TRBD2 (6 bases). The sequencing sample was made of peripheral blood. The chain's CDR3 is CASSYGSGTGRETQYF. In DNA form, the CDR3 reads TGTGCCAGCAGTTACGGTTCGGGGACTGGACGAGAGACCCAGTACTTC.